Listed below are T cell receptor beta chains from one sample, sequenced in a study of cytotoxic CD8 clonotypes in ibrutinib-treated CLL. Measured with immunoSEQ multiplex PCR; TCRdb has only the in-frame clones, and not every one. This sample carries 90,000 to 100,000 clones, about 72% of them seen once, and the ten largest clones take around 30%. Sequencing used PBMCs, obtained after 12 months of ibrutinib treatment. Receptor source: a human donor with chronic lymphocytic leukemia. Both conserved end residues are part of each CDR3. A D gene is named only where the DNA matches it firmly. Rows may omit the clone size; those that give it use once, few, many or a size class.

d_gene,v_gene,j_gene,abundance,CDR3nt,CDR3aa
NA,TRBV30,TRBJ1-1,NA,TGTGCCTGGAGTCGGGATGAGAACACTGAAGCTTTCTTT,CAWSRDENTEAFF
NA,TRBV7-6,TRBJ2-7,NA,TGTGCCAGCAGCTTAGACAGGGCCTACGAGCAGTACTTC,CASSLDRAYEQYF
NA,TRBV5-1,TRBJ1-1,NA,TGCGCCAGCAGCTCTGGGGAATCCGGCACTGAAGCTTTCTTT,CASSSGESGTEAFF
NA,TRBV6-1,TRBJ1-1,NA,TGTGCCAGCGGCCGGTCATGGACTGAAGCTTTCTTT,CASGRSWTEAFF
NA,TRBV5-6,TRBJ2-3,NA,TGTGCCAGCAGCTTGGGTGAGGTAGTACCGCAGTATTTT,CASSLGEVVPQYF
TRBD1,TRBV10-3,TRBJ1-2,once,TGTGCCATCAGCTATCACTCCGGGACAGGGGGCAACTATGGCTACACCTTC,CAISYHSGTGGNYGYTF
NA,TRBV30,TRBJ1-1,NA,TGTGCCTGGGGGGAGAACACTGAAGCTTTCTTT,CAWGENTEAFF
NA,TRBV7-9,TRBJ2-2,NA,TGTGCCAGCAGCTTAGATCTGAAAGGCCCGAACACCGGGGAGCTGTTTTTT,CASSLDLKGPNTGELFF
NA,TRBV4-3,TRBJ2-7,NA,TGCGCCAGCAGCCAAGATCGGGCAGGGGTCTACGAGCAGTACTTC,CASSQDRAGVYEQYF
TRBD1,TRBV28,TRBJ2-3,NA,TGTGCCAGCAGTTTCGGTCAGGGGGATAGAGATACGCAGTATTTT,CASSFGQGDRDTQYF
NA,TRBV19,TRBJ2-3,once,TGTGCCAGTAAAACAAACAGGGTCGGCACAGATACGCAGTATTTT,CASKTNRVGTDTQYF
NA,TRBV9,TRBJ2-2,few,TGTGCCAGCAGCCCTGACAGTCGAAGCACCGGGGAGCTGTTTTTT,CASSPDSRSTGELFF
TRBD1,TRBV6-6,TRBJ1-2,NA,TGTGCCAGCAGGCCCAGGGGGGGCGGCTATGGCTACACCTTC,CASRPRGGGYGYTF
NA,TRBV6-6,TRBJ2-7,NA,TGTGCCAGCAGTTACACCGGTCTTAACTACGAGCAGTACTTC,CASSYTGLNYEQYF